This TCR beta chain was profiled in a study of PD-1 blockade in classical Hodgkin lymphoma. As for the study in general: Patients had nivolumab dosed at 3 mg/kg, delivered intravenously every 2 weeks.

Note on this clone: Antigen: not known.

Whole-study findings and limits: Whatever underlies the repertoire differences (possibly disease activity or prior therapy) remains undefined.

Time point reported: cycle 4 day 1 (C4D1), after more than 5 weeks of nivolumab. Autologous stem cell transplantation was followed by relapse in every patient, and brentuximab vedotin exposure varied. The CDR3 runs 15 residues. The V gene lost 4 bases and the J gene lost 0 bases, with 12 bases spanning the gap. From germline, CDR1 is KGHSH and CDR2 LQKENI. Generated by immunoSEQ multiplex PCR, the TCRdb table keeps only in-frame clones and is missing some. The sample contains about 64,000 clones, over 85% of which appear only once. The source of this sequence is a human donor with classical Hodgkin lymphoma. The sequencing used peripheral blood mononuclear cells (PBMCs), collected before the fourth cycle of nivolumab. The chain has TRBV18 and TRBJ2-5; possibly TRBD1 for D (6 bases). CDR3 nucleotide sequence: TGTGCCAGCTCACAGCAGGGGCTCTACCAAGAGACCCAGTACTTC. This sequence encodes CASSQQGLYQETQYF.